This TCR beta chain was sequenced for a study of T cells after posttransplantation cyclophosphamide. Regarding the study as a whole: Donor CD8+ memory clones often dominated recipient blood repertoires at later times. TRB clonality was highly associated with recipient CMV seropositivity and reactivation. Tissue-infiltrating T cells from skin or gut overlapped little with blood T cells.

A remark on this clone: As yet, its antigen is unknown.

The method was immunoSEQ multiplex PCR; TCRdb's version includes in-frame clones alone and lacks a portion of them. The repertoire consists of 15,000 to 20,000 clones, with 70% to 90% occurring once and the leading ten covering 7.5% to 9.5%. The germline CDR1 and CDR2 sequences are MNHNS and SASEGT. With 11 bases clipped from V and 0 bases from J, the junction kept 3 bases outside the gene matches. This CDR3 is 13 amino acids long. The gene calls are TRBV6-1 and TRBJ1-3; 8 bases match TRBD1. The receptor was derived from a man younger than 40 in good health and a related stem cell transplant donor. Sample: memory CD4+ T cells sorted from blood. CDR3 DNA sequence: TGTGCCGGACAGGGCTTCTCTGGAAACACCATATATTTT. Translated, it gives CAGQGFSGNTIYF.